These T cell receptor beta chains were read from a single sample in a study of blood T cell repertoires in COVID-19. Assay used: immunoSEQ multiplex PCR; TCRdb lists only in-frame clones, some missing. The sample has roughly 120,000 clones, about 86% seen once. Specimen: peripheral blood. These receptors were obtained from a man aged 65 to 79 who had recovered from COVID-19. Both conserved end residues are part of each CDR3. A D gene is named only where the DNA matches it firmly. Not every row has a clone size; where given, it reads once, few, many or a size class.

j_call,v_call,clone_size,d_call,cdr3_nt,cdr3_aa
TRBJ1-3,TRBV6-5,.,.,TGTGCCAGCAGTTACTCGAGGTGGAACACCATATATTTT,CASSYSRWNTIYF
TRBJ1-3,TRBV4-1,.,.,TGCGCCAGCAGCCAAGATAAGGAGAGAAACACCATATATTTT,CASSQDKERNTIYF
TRBJ1-1,TRBV7-2,.,.,TGTGCCAGCAGCTTCGGTATAATCCGAGGCACTGAAGCTTTCTTT,CASSFGIIRGTEAFF
TRBJ1-2,TRBV5-4,.,.,TGTGCCAGCAGCTTCGTTGGTGAGGGTGGCTACACCTTC,CASSFVGEGGYTF
TRBJ2-5,TRBV5-4,.,TRBD2,TGTGCCAGCAGCGTGGGACTAGCGGGAGTCGGTGAGACCCAGTACTTC,CASSVGLAGVGETQYF
TRBJ1-1,TRBV19,.,.,TGTGCCAGTACCACCAGGGGCCGGTTGGGGAACACTGAAGCTTTCTTT,CASTTRGRLGNTEAFF
TRBJ2-5,TRBV7-2,.,TRBD2,TGTGCCAGCAGCTTAGTCGGGACTAGCGGGAGTAGAGAGACCCAGTACTTC,CASSLVGTSGSRETQYF
TRBJ1-1,TRBV10-3,.,TRBD1,TGTGCCATCAGTCCGGACAGGGCTCGGACTGAAGCTTTCTTT,CAISPDRARTEAFF
TRBJ1-5,TRBV10-3,few,.,TGTGCCATCTCGGCAGGCTCGGATCAGCCCCAGCATTTT,CAISAGSDQPQHF
TRBJ2-2,TRBV5-4,.,.,TGTGCCAGCAGCTTGTCGGGGGAATCCCGGGAGCTGTTTTTT,CASSLSGESRELFF
TRBJ2-3,TRBV28,.,TRBD1,TGCGCCAGCAGTCCAAGGACAGGGGCGGATACGCAGTATTTT,CASSPRTGADTQYF
TRBJ2-5,TRBV5-1,.,.,TGCGCCAGCAGCCTCCCGGTTCTAGCCAAAGAGACCCAGTACTTC,CASSLPVLAKETQYF
TRBJ2-5,TRBV5-6,.,.,TGTGCCAGCAGCTTGGGCACAAACCGGGTCCAAGAGACCCAGTACTTC,CASSLGTNRVQETQYF
TRBJ1-1,TRBV30,once,.,TGTGCCTGGAGTGTAGGGGAGGACACTGAAGCTTTCTTT,CAWSVGEDTEAFF
TRBJ1-4,TRBV6-1,.,.,TGTGCCAGCAGATCCCAGGCGCTGGGGGGTGAAAAACTGTTTTTT,CASRSQALGGEKLFF
TRBJ2-2,TRBV9,.,TRBD1,TGTGCCAGCAGCGGACAGGGTAACACCGGGGAGCTGTTTTTT,CASSGQGNTGELFF
TRBJ2-6,TRBV30,.,TRBD2,TGTGCCTGGAGTGTACCTAGCGGGAGTGGTAGGTTAACTGGGGCCAACGTCCTGACTTTC,CAWSVPSGSGRLTGANVLTF
TRBJ2-7,TRBV3-1/TRBV3-2,.,TRBD2,TGTGCCAGCAGCCCCCGGGAGCGGGGGTCCAACGAGCAGTACTTC,CASSPRERGSNEQYF
TRBJ1-1,TRBV28,.,.,TGTGCCAGCAGTTTGGGAGAGGGGAGGAGCACTGAAGCTTTCTTT,CASSLGEGRSTEAFF
TRBJ2-7,TRBV28,.,.,TGTGCCAGCAGTCCTTTTTCCTACGAGCAGTACTTC,CASSPFSYEQYF
TRBJ1-3,TRBV5-6,.,.,TGTGCCAGCAGCTTGGCCGGGGGATCTCTCTCTGGAAACACCATATATTTT,CASSLAGGSLSGNTIYF
TRBJ2-1,TRBV29-1,.,TRBD2,TGCAGCGTTGAGACGGGGCGGGGGAGCTCCTACAATGAGCAGTTCTTC,CSVETGRGSSYNEQFF
TRBJ2-1,TRBV28,.,TRBD2,TGTGCCAGCAGTCGTCCCTTGACTAGCGGGAGGGGCAATGAGCAGTTCTTC,CASSRPLTSGRGNEQFF
TRBJ2-7,TRBV19,.,TRBD2,TGTGCCAGTAGTATAGTTACTAGCGGGACCTACGAGCAGTACTTC,CASSIVTSGTYEQYF
TRBJ2-1,TRBV5-1,.,TRBD2,TGCGCCAGCAGCTTGCTAGCGGGACGGACCTCCAATGAGCAGTTCTTC,CASSLLAGRTSNEQFF
TRBJ2-7,TRBV6-6,medium-sized,.,TGTGCCAGCAGCGAAACAGGGCCTGGTGAGCAGTACTTC,CASSETGPGEQYF
TRBJ1-5,TRBV15,few,.,TGTGCCACCAGCAGAGATAGGCGGAATCAGCCCCAGCATTTT,CATSRDRRNQPQHF
TRBJ2-7,TRBV10-3,.,TRBD1,TGTGCCATCAGCGTCCGGGACAGCCGATCCTACGAGCAGTACTTC,CAISVRDSRSYEQYF
TRBJ2-7,TRBV29-1,.,TRBD2,TGCAGCGTTGGGGAGGGATACGAGCAGTACTTC,CSVGEGYEQYF
TRBJ2-1,TRBV20-1,.,.,TGCAGTGGGGCTGTCTACAATGAGCAGTTCTTC,CSGAVYNEQFF
TRBJ1-5,TRBV27,.,TRBD1,TGTGCCAGCAGTTCGGCCCGGGACAGGGGAATCAGGCCCCAGCATTTT,CASSSARDRGIRPQHF
TRBJ2-3,TRBV18,.,.,TGTGCCAGCTCACCACGAGGCGGCGTAGATACGCAGTATTTT,CASSPRGGVDTQYF
TRBJ1-1,TRBV28,.,.,TGTGCCAGCAGACCTGAGCAACAGGGAACTGAAGCTTTCTTT,CASRPEQQGTEAFF
TRBJ2-7,TRBV10-3,once,TRBD1,TGTGCCATTTTACAGGGGGAGACTTACGAGCAGTACTTC,CAILQGETYEQYF
TRBJ2-7,TRBV10-2,.,TRBD2,TGCGCCAGCAGCAGTGGATCGAGCGGGAAGCAGTACTTC,CASSSGSSGKQYF
TRBJ2-7,TRBV27,.,TRBD1,TGTGCCAGCAGTTTTGGACAGGGGACCTACGAGCAGTACTTC,CASSFGQGTYEQYF
TRBJ2-1,TRBV4-2,few,TRBD2,TGTGCCAGCAGCCAAGACGTAGCGGGAGGATTCAACAATGAGCAGTTCTTC,CASSQDVAGGFNNEQFF
TRBJ2-1,TRBV6-2/TRBV6-3,.,.,TGTGCCAGCAGCCGCGGACTAATCCACAATGAGCAGTTCTTC,CASSRGLIHNEQFF
TRBJ2-7,TRBV2,.,.,TGTGCCAGCAGTAAAACAGGGGCGGGGGGCGAGCAGTACTTC,CASSKTGAGGEQYF
TRBJ1-5,TRBV2,.,.,TGTGCCAGCAGTGAGGGGCGCGAGGGCAATCAGCCCCAGCATTTT,CASSEGREGNQPQHF
TRBJ2-2,TRBV7-3,.,TRBD2,TGTGCCAGCAGCTTAATAGGGGAGGGCGCGAACACCGGGGAGCTGTTTTTT,CASSLIGEGANTGELFF
TRBJ2-7,TRBV28,once,.,TGTGCCAGCAGACAGCCGCTCAGCTTCCACGAGCAGTACTTC,CASRQPLSFHEQYF
TRBJ2-3,TRBV2,.,.,TGTGCCAGCAGTCCCCGTACAGATACGCAGTATTTT,CASSPRTDTQYF
TRBJ1-1,TRBV5-1,.,.,TGCGCCAGCAGCTTGGCAGTTATGAACACTGAAGCTTTCTTT,CASSLAVMNTEAFF
TRBJ1-1,TRBV24-1,.,.,TGTGCCACCACTTCTGAGAGGGCTGAAGCTTTCTTT,CATTSERAEAFF
TRBJ1-1,TRBV10-3,.,.,TGTGCCATCAGGGAGCTAGACCGCGGCGCTTTCTTT,CAIRELDRGAFF
TRBJ1-1,TRBV29-1,.,.,TGCAGCGTTGGCGTGTCTGAAGCTTTCTTT,CSVGVSEAFF
TRBJ2-5,TRBV21-1,once,.,TGTGCCAGCAGCAAAGCGGTGCAGATACTACAAGAGACCCAGTACTTC,CASSKAVQILQETQYF
TRBJ2-7,TRBV28,.,TRBD1,TGTGCCAGCAGTTCTCCGGGACAGGGGGCGTATGCGCAGTACTTC,CASSSPGQGAYAQYF
TRBJ1-1,TRBV19,.,.,TGTGCCAGCACAGGTTTTGGGGCGAACACTGAAGCTTTCTTT,CASTGFGANTEAFF
TRBJ2-2,TRBV27,.,.,TGTGCCAGCAGTTTTTTTACAGGTCTCTCCACCGGGGAGCTGTTTTTT,CASSFFTGLSTGELFF
TRBJ2-2,TRBV28,.,TRBD2,TGTGCCAGCAGTCGAGGGACTAGCGGCACCGGGGAGCTGTTTTTT,CASSRGTSGTGELFF